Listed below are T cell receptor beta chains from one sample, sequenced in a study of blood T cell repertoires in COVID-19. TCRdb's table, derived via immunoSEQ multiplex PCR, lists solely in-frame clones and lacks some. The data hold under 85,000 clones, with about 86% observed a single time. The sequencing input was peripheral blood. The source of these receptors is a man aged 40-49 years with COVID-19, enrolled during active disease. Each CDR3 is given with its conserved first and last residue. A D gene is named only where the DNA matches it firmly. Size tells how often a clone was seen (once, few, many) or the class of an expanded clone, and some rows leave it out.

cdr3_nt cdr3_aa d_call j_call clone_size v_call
TGTGCCAGCAGCACCCGGACAGGGAGCCCACTAGATACGCAGTATTTT CASSTRTGSPLDTQYF TRBD1 TRBJ2-3 NA TRBV11-2
TGTGCCAGCAGCTTGGAAGCGAGTAAGACCCAGTACTTC CASSLEASKTQYF NA TRBJ2-5 few TRBV5-4
TGTGCCAGCAGTGACAGGGGGACTGAAGCTTTCTTT CASSDRGTEAFF TRBD1 TRBJ1-1 NA TRBV28
TGTGCCAGCAGCCCTGATATAGGACAGGGGTTCTCTGGGGCCAACGTCCTGACTTTC CASSPDIGQGFSGANVLTF TRBD1 TRBJ2-6 NA TRBV3-1/TRBV3-2
TGTGCCAGCAGCTTAGGAGCCGTTGGAGGAGGTACTGAAGCTTTCTTT CASSLGAVGGGTEAFF NA TRBJ1-1 NA TRBV7-9
TGTGCCAGCAGCGTAGGCCTAAGTGAGTACGAGCAGTACTTC CASSVGLSEYEQYF NA TRBJ2-7 few TRBV9
TGTGCCAGCAGCGTAGCGGGTAGCTCTGGAAACACCATATATTTT CASSVAGSSGNTIYF NA TRBJ1-3 NA TRBV9
TGTGCCAGCAGTAATAGTGGCGAGCAGTACTTC CASSNSGEQYF NA TRBJ2-7 once TRBV6-2/TRBV6-3
TGTGCCAGCAGTGTGCAAGCGGGGGGGAACACCGGGGAGCTGTTTTTT CASSVQAGGNTGELFF TRBD2 TRBJ2-2 NA TRBV6-1
TGCGCCAGCAGCCCCGGGGGGGGTCTTCAGCCCCAGCATTTT CASSPGGGLQPQHF NA TRBJ1-5 NA TRBV5-1
TGTGCCAGCAGCTTAAAGGGAGGAGGGACTGAAGCTTTCTTT CASSLKGGGTEAFF NA TRBJ1-1 NA TRBV7-3
TGTGCCAGCAGCCTCAGAACAGGGACATCCTTCTACGAGCAGTACTTC CASSLRTGTSFYEQYF NA TRBJ2-7 NA TRBV3-1/TRBV3-2
TGTGCCAGTAGGGACGGACAGGACCAAGAGACCCAGTACTTC CASRDGQDQETQYF TRBD1 TRBJ2-5 once TRBV19
TGTGCCAGTACCCCTAAGGGGGCTGATAGTTTACCCGGGGAGCTGTTTTTT CASTPKGADSLPGELFF TRBD1 TRBJ2-2 NA TRBV19
TGTGCCAGCAGCTTACCCCAGAACACTGAAGCTTTCTTT CASSLPQNTEAFF NA TRBJ1-1 NA TRBV13
TGTGCCAGCAGCTTGGTCTTCGGTCGGGGGGCGAAAGACACTGAAGCTTTCTTT CASSLVFGRGAKDTEAFF NA TRBJ1-1 NA TRBV5-4
TGCGCCAGCAGCCGAACAGGGGCGGGCACCGGGGAGCTGTTTTTT CASSRTGAGTGELFF TRBD1 TRBJ2-2 NA TRBV5-1
TGTGCCATCAGTGATGTAGGGGTGTTGAACACTGAAGCTTTCTTT CAISDVGVLNTEAFF NA TRBJ1-1 NA TRBV10-3
TGTGCCAGCAGGAGGGACTACCTCTCCTACGAGCAGTACTTC CASRRDYLSYEQYF TRBD2 TRBJ2-7 NA TRBV6-5
TGCGCCAGCAGCTTGGGAGGCGGTAATCTAGGCTACACCTTC CASSLGGGNLGYTF NA TRBJ1-2 NA TRBV5-1
TGTGCCACAAGTTCCGCGGCCCCTCGCGGGGAGCTGTTTTTT CATSSAAPRGELFF NA TRBJ2-2 NA TRBV24-1
TGTGCCAGCAGTGAAGCGCTTCATGGAGCCCTCGGTGGAAACACCATATATTTT CASSEALHGALGGNTIYF NA TRBJ1-3 few TRBV6-1
TGTGCCAGTAGTCCAGGGTTTTCAAGTGAGACCCAGTACTTC CASSPGFSSETQYF NA TRBJ2-5 NA TRBV19
TGCAGCGTTGAGAGGGACACCCCTCCGGAGCAGTACTTC CSVERDTPPEQYF NA TRBJ2-7 NA TRBV29-1
TGTGCCAGCAGAGGCGGCGGTAGCTCCTACAATGAGCAGTTCTTC CASRGGGSSYNEQFF NA TRBJ2-1 NA TRBV11-2
TGTGCCAGCAGTGAAGCGCATGGGGGGACGGCTGGGGCCAACGTCCTGACTTTC CASSEAHGGTAGANVLTF NA TRBJ2-6 NA TRBV2
TGTGCCAGCAGCACGGACAGTCAGCCCCAGCATTTT CASSTDSQPQHF NA TRBJ1-5 NA TRBV6-5
TGTGCCAGCAGCAAGGGACTAGGGATTCTGGAGACCCAGTACTTC CASSKGLGILETQYF TRBD2 TRBJ2-5 once TRBV5-6
TGTGCCAGCAGTCCCGTCGGGGGTAAGACCCAGTACTTC CASSPVGGKTQYF NA TRBJ2-5 NA TRBV6-2/TRBV6-3
TGTGCCAGCTCACCTCAGGGGGATGGCGAGCAGTACTTC CASSPQGDGEQYF TRBD1 TRBJ2-7 NA TRBV18
TGTGCCAGCAGCTGGGGAGAGAACACTGAAGCTTTCTTT CASSWGENTEAFF NA TRBJ1-1 NA TRBV5-4
TGCGCCAGCAGCCAAGAGGCCCTCCAGATAAAACTGTTTTTT CASSQEALQIKLFF NA TRBJ1-4 NA TRBV4-1
TGTGCCAGCAGCAAAACAGGGAACACTGAAGCTTTCTTT CASSKTGNTEAFF NA TRBJ1-1 NA TRBV9
TGTGCCAGCAGTGTACGCCAGCAGCCCCAGCATTTT CASSVRQQPQHF NA TRBJ1-5 few TRBV2
TGTGCCAGCAGCTTTTCACGGACAGGAGGGAGCACAGATACGCAGTATTTT CASSFSRTGGSTDTQYF NA TRBJ2-3 NA TRBV7-9
TGCGCCAGCAGCCAAGCGGACGGCGAGCAGTACTTC CASSQADGEQYF NA TRBJ2-7 NA TRBV5-1
TGTGCCAGCAGTTTAGTGTGGGAGAGCAATCAGCCCCAGCATTTT CASSLVWESNQPQHF NA TRBJ1-5 NA TRBV27
TGTGCCAGCAGGGTAATAGGACAGGGCTCTAATTCACCCCTCCACTTT CASRVIGQGSNSPLHF TRBD1 TRBJ1-6 NA TRBV28